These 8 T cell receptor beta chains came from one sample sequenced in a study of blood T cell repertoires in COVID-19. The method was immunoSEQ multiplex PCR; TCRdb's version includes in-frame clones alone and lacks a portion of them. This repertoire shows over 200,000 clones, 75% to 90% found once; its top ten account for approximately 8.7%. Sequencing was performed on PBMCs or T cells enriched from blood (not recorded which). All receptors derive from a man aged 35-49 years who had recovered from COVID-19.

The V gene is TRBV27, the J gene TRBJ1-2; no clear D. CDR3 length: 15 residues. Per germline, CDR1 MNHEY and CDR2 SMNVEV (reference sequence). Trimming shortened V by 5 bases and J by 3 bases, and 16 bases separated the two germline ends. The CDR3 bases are TGTGCCAGCAGTCCGCATCTTGAGGGAGACTATGGCTACACCTTC. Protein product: CASSPHLEGDYGYTF.

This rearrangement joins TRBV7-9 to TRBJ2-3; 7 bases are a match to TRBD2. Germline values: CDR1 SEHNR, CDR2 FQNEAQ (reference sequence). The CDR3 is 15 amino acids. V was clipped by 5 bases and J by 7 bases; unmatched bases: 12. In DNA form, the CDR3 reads TGTGCCAGCAGCGTCTTGCGGGGGATAAGGAATACGCAGTATTTT. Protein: CASSVLRGIRNTQYF.

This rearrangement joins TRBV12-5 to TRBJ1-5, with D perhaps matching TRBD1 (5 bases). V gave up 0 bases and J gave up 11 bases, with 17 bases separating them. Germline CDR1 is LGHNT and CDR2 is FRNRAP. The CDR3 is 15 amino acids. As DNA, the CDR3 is TGTGCTAGTGGTTTGGTAATAGGGGCGATTGGGACCCAGCATTTT. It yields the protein CASGLVIGAIGTQHF.

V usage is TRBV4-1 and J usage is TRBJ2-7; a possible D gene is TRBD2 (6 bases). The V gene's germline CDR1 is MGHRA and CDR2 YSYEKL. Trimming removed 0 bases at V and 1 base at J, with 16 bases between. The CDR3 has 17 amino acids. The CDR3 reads CASSQDDGGDPSYEQYF. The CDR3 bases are TGCGCCAGCAGCCAAGACGATGGCGGGGACCCGTCCTACGAGCAGTACTTC.

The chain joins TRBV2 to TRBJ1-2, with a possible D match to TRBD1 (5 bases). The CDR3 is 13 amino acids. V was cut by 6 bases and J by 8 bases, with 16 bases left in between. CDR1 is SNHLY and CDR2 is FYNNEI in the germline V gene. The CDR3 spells CASRRSGAQGYTF. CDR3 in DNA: TGTGCCAGCAGGAGGAGTGGGGCTCAGGGCTACACCTTC.

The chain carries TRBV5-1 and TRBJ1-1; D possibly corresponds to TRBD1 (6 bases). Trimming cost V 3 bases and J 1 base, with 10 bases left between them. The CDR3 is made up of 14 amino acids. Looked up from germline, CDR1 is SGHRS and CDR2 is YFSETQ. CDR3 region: CASSSRDKNTEAFF. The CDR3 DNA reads TGCGCCAGCAGCTCCCGGGACAAGAACACTGAAGCTTTCTTT.

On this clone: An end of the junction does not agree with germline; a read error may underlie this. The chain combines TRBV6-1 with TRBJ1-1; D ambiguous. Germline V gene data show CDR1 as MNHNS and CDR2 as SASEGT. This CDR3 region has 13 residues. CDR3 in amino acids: CASGEGGNTEAFF. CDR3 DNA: TGTGCCAGCGGTGAGGGAGGGAACACTGAAGCTTTCTTT.

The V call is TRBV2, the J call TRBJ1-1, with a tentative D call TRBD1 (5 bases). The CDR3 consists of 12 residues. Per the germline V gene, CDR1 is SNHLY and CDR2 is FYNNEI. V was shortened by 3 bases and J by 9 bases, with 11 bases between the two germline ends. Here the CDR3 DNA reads TGTGCCAGCAGTGAGAAGCGGGACCAAGCTTTCTTT. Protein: CASSEKRDQAFF. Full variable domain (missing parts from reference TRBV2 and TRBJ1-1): EPEVTQTPSHQVTQMGQEVILRCVPISNHLYFYWYRQILGQKVEFLVSFYNNEISEKSEIFDDQFSVERPDGSNFTLKIRSTKLEDSAMYFCASSEKRDQAFFGQGTRLTVV.